The clone carrying this T cell receptor (beta chain) was counted between two and nine times. The target antigen is unknown. Each TCR beta library was made by quantitative 5'-RACE that incorporated molecular barcodes. From the 5' RACE reads, TCRdb called clonotypes with MiXCR, one entry per CDR3 protein. Counted here are about 260,000 distinct CDR3 sequences, about 24% occurring once; the ten biggest clones make up roughly 0.67%. The ends were cut back, 3 bases at V and 5 bases at J, with 10 bases in the middle. CDR3 length: 13 residues. These data are taken from a study of CD8 T cells in ankylosing spondylitis. The study's findings and limits: Relatively rare in peripheral blood, disease-linked clones were also CD8+. Reportedly, significant enrichment of disease-linked clones occurred in matched ankylosing spondylitis synovial fluid. A motif in TCR beta, a set of several highly homologous variants, appeared characteristic of ankylosing spondylitis blood.

The sequenced material came from blood, either unsorted or a sorted T cell fraction (not recorded which). The chain has TRBV12-3 or TRBV12-4 and TRBJ2-5; D gene unclear. The source of this sequence is a male donor with ankylosing spondylitis or in good health (not recorded which). As DNA, the CDR3 is TGTGCCAGCAGTTTCGAAGTTTACGAGACCCAGTACTTC. This translates into CASSFEVYETQYF.